A single sample is the source of the 28 T cell receptor beta chains below, sequenced in a study of blood T cell repertoires in COVID-19. Clones were read by immunoSEQ multiplex PCR, and TCRdb kept only the in-frame ones, dropping some. The sample carries about 160,000 clones, approximately 93% recorded once. Material for sequencing was peripheral blood. Receptors were obtained from an older woman with COVID-19, enrolled during active disease.

Only one count was recorded for this clone. This rearrangement joins TRBV27 to TRBJ1-6, with 9 bases fitting TRBD1. Unmatched junction bases numbered 7, after V lost 6 bases and J lost 7 bases. The germline V gene has CDR1 MNHEY and CDR2 SMNVEV (reference sequence). This CDR3 has 15 residues. DNA for the CDR3: TGTGCCAGCAGAAACTCCGGGACAGGGAATTCACCCCTCCACTTT. Translation: CASRNSGTGNSPLHF.

This clone has only one observation. The chain joins TRBV4-2 to TRBJ1-5; 7 bases are a match to TRBD1. This CDR3 comprises 17 residues. The germline V gene encodes CDR1 LGHNA and CDR2 YNFKEQ. Trimming removed 1 base from V and 0 bases from J; junction bases left unmatched: 6. This CDR3 is CASSQGIGTVSNQPQHF. The CDR3 bases are TGTGCCAGCAGCCAAGGGATCGGGACAGTTAGCAATCAGCCCCAGCATTTT.

This clone came up once. The V and J genes are TRBV9 and TRBJ2-1, with TRBD2 identical over 11 bases. V trimming: 0 bases; J trimming: 4 bases; junction bases outside the gene matches: 3. CDR1 and CDR2 (germline): SGDLS, YYNGEE. The CDR3 runs 16 residues. CDR3 sequence reads: CASSVDLAGGYNEQFF. The CDR3 nucleotides read TGTGCCAGCAGCGTAGATCTAGCGGGGGGATACAATGAGCAGTTCTTC.

The chain couples TRBV19 to TRBJ1-5, with 7 bases that match TRBD1. This CDR3 has 16 amino acids. Germline loops: CDR1 LNHDA, CDR2 SQIVND (reference sequence). With 5 bases clipped from V and 1 base from J, the junction kept 8 bases outside the gene matches. CDR3 DNA: TGTGCCAGTAGTTTCGGGACAGCTATCAGCAATCAGCCCCAGCATTTT. This translates into CASSFGTAISNQPQHF.

The J gene is TRBJ2-3, the V gene TRBV5-1, with D tentatively TRBD2 (6 bases). The germline CDR1 and CDR2 sequences are SGHRS and YFSETQ. The V gene lost 4 bases and the J gene lost 0 bases, with 18 bases spanning the gap. The CDR3 is 17 residues long. The CDR3 loop reads CASSTGALATSTDTQYF. DNA for the CDR3: TGCGCCAGCAGCACTGGCGCCCTAGCGACTAGCACAGATACGCAGTATTTT.

This clone appeared once. V gene TRBV19 combines with J gene TRBJ1-1; D is uncertain. The germline V and J ends were trimmed by 4 bases and 3 bases, with 12 bases remaining between them. Germline V gene data show CDR1 as LNHDA and CDR2 as SQIVND (reference sequence). This CDR3 region has 14 residues. The CDR3 is CASSSWSGDTEAFF. Here the CDR3 DNA reads TGTGCCAGTAGTAGTTGGTCCGGGGACACTGAAGCTTTCTTT.

V usage is TRBV2 and J usage is TRBJ1-5, with unresolved D. CDR1 and CDR2 from the germline V gene are SNHLY and FYNNEI. Trimming stripped 4 bases from V and 9 bases from J, with 7 bases between. The CDR3 loop spans 11 amino acids. The DNA for the CDR3 is TGTGCCAGCAGTGCTGCGGGGCCCCAGCATTTT. As protein: CASSAAGPQHF.

The chain employs TRBV18 and TRBJ1-6, with 7 positions matching TRBD1. CDR3 size: 13 residues. The germline CDR1 and CDR2 sequences are KGHSH and LQKENI. The trim removed 3 bases at V and 9 bases at J, leaving 2 bases unmatched. CDR3 DNA: TGTGCCAGCTCACCCAGGGACAGTTCACCCCTCCACTTT. It is translated as CASSPRDSSPLHF.

This clone has a handful of counts. The J gene is TRBJ1-2, the V gene TRBV4-1; 10 nucleotides match TRBD1. The germline gives CDR1 MGHRA, CDR2 YSYEKL. V shed 2 bases and J 3 bases; nucleotides not matched to a gene: 12. The CDR3 covers 18 residues. Here the CDR3 DNA reads TGCGCCAGCAGCCAATTCCCGGGACAGGGGAACTACGACTATGGCTACACCTTC. Translation gives CASSQFPGQGNYDYGYTF.

V and J are TRBV5-1 and TRBJ2-2; D perhaps matches TRBD1 (6 bases). V gave up 9 bases and J gave up 3 bases, with 15 bases separating them. Germline V CDR1 and CDR2: SGHRS, YFSETQ. The CDR3 has 14 residues. The DNA of the CDR3 is TGCGCCACCAGGGTAACAGGGCACACCGGGGAGCTGTTTTTT. This translates into CATRVTGHTGELFF.

The table lists this clone with a few counts. J is TRBJ1-2 and V is TRBV5-4, with 9 bases aligning to TRBD1. V was clipped by 4 bases and J by 4 bases; unmatched bases: 14. In germline, CDR1 is SGHNT, CDR2 YYREEE (reference sequence). CDR3 length: 17 amino acids. DNA of the CDR3: TGTGCCAGCAGCCAACTGATACAGGGGGCCATGCCCTATGGCTACACCTTC. Protein: CASSQLIQGAMPYGYTF. Using reference TRBV5-4 and TRBJ1-2 for the parts outside the CDR3, the full variable domain is ETGVTQSPTHLIKTRGQQVTLRCSSQSGHNTVSWYQQALGQGPQFIFQYYREEENGRGNFPPRFSGLQFPNYSSELNVNALELDDSALYLCASSQLIQGAMPYGYTFGSGTRLTVV.

V and J are TRBV30 and TRBJ2-7, with 12 bases identical to TRBD2. In germline, CDR1 is GTSNPN, CDR2 SVGIG (reference sequence). This CDR3 has 15 amino acids. J was trimmed by 3 bases and V by 2 bases; bases with no gene match: 5. The DNA for the CDR3 is TGTGCCTGGAGTCGGACTAGCGGGGTCGACTACGAGCAGTACTTC. As protein: CAWSRTSGVDYEQYF.

Comment on this clone: The identical CDR3 is also encoded by other nucleotide sequences in the sample. The chain uses TRBV19 and TRBJ2-5; no reliable D call. The CDR3 consists of 12 residues. Germline CDR1 and CDR2: LNHDA and SQIVND (reference sequence). V lost 3 bases, J lost 1 base, and 3 bases lay in between. This CDR3 is CASSIGQETQYF. In nucleotides, the CDR3 is TGTGCCAGTAGTATCGGCCAAGAGACCCAGTACTTC. Supplemented by reference TRBV19 and TRBJ2-5, the full variable domain reads DGGITQSPKYLFRKEGQNVTLSCEQNLNHDAMYWYRQDPGQGLRLIYYSQIVNDFQKGDIAEGYSVSREKKESFPLTVTSAQKNPTAFYLCASSIGQETQYFGPGTRLLVL.

The chain joins TRBV28 to TRBJ1-6, with 8 bases fitting TRBD1. The CDR3 contains 16 residues. Germline loops: CDR1 MDHEN, CDR2 SYDVKM. The V gene end was trimmed by 7 bases and the J gene end by 7 bases; junction bases not matched to a gene: 12. CDR3 DNA sequence: TGTGCCAGCACCTCTCCCAGGGGGCCTGGAAATTCACCCCTCCACTTT. It translates to CASTSPRGPGNSPLHF.

This rearrangement joins TRBV4-2 to TRBJ2-5, with TRBD2 as a possible D gene (6 bases). V shed 1 base and J shed 4 bases, with 16 bases lying between them. Looked up from germline, CDR1 is LGHNA and CDR2 is YNFKEQ. The CDR3 runs to 16 residues. The CDR3 DNA sequence: TGTGCCAGCAGCCAAGGGGGCGTGGGGGGTCGAGAGACCCAGTACTTC. Protein product: CASSQGGVGGRETQYF.

The chain uses TRBV6-2 or TRBV6-3 and TRBJ2-5; TRBD1 might be the D (6 bases). The V end lost 5 bases, the J end lost 5 bases, and 21 bases lay between the germline ends. CDR3 length: 16 amino acids. Germline CDR1 MNHEY, CDR2 SVGEGT. CDR3 DNA sequence: TGTGCCAGCAGTCTAGACAGGCCGCAGTTCCTGGAGACCCAGTACTTC. Protein: CASSLDRPQFLETQYF.

This clone was detected only once. This chain uses TRBV12-3 or TRBV12-4 with TRBJ1-2; 8 bases fit TRBD1. V was pared by 6 bases and J by 7 bases, with 4 bases of the junction left unmatched. This CDR3 is 12 amino acids long. CDR3 nucleotide sequence: TGTGCCAGCAGGCAGACAGGGGCTGGCTACACCTTC. Translation: CASRQTGAGYTF.

The rearrangement links TRBV4-3 to TRBJ1-3; weak D call: TRBD1 (5 bases). V lost 2 bases and J 0 bases, leaving 11 bases between the germline ends. In germline, CDR1 is LGHNA, CDR2 YSLEER. This CDR3 has 16 amino acids. The CDR3, as DNA: TGCGCCAGCAGCCAACGCCGGACACCCTCTGGAAACACCATATATTTT. As protein: CASSQRRTPSGNTIYF.

The chain recombines TRBV6-2 or TRBV6-3 with TRBJ2-2; 7 nucleotides match TRBD2. CDR1 and CDR2 (germline): MNHEY, SVGEGT. After removal of 5 bases from V and 5 bases from J, the junction contained 5 bases not matched to a gene. The CDR3 has 14 residues. The CDR3: CASSRGGVTGELFF. CDR3 DNA sequence: TGTGCCAGCAGTCGGGGAGGGGTAACCGGGGAGCTGTTTTTT.

The chain recombines TRBV6-5 with TRBJ1-2; possible D gene TRBD1, 6 bases. V dropped 6 bases and J dropped 2 bases, with 13 bases sitting between them. The CDR3 has 14 amino acids. The germline V gene has CDR1 MNHEY and CDR2 SVGAGI. The CDR3 DNA reads TGTGCCAGCAGCATAGGCACAGGGAACTATGGCTACACCTTC. The encoded protein is CASSIGTGNYGYTF.

V is TRBV19 and J is TRBJ2-3; 9 nucleotides match TRBD2. CDR1 and CDR2 (germline): LNHDA, SQIVND (reference sequence). This CDR3 spans 14 amino acids. With 4 bases clipped from V and 5 bases from J, the junction kept 4 bases outside the gene matches. The CDR3 region has the DNA TGTGCCAGTAGTAGCGGGGGGGCGAAAGATACGCAGTATTTT. This translates into CASSSGGAKDTQYF.

The chain carries TRBV28 and TRBJ1-4; 12 bases agree with TRBD1. CDR1 is MDHEN, CDR2 SYDVKM, per germline. The CDR3 runs to 14 residues. V was pared by 5 bases and J by 7 bases, with 2 bases of the junction left unmatched. The CDR3 region has the DNA TGTGCCAGCAGTCGGGACAGGGGGCGTGAAAAACTGTTTTTT. The encoded protein is CASSRDRGREKLFF.

V usage is TRBV3-1 (or the pseudogene TRBV3-2) and J usage is TRBJ2-1, with 8 bases identical to TRBD2. The junction had 8 bases not matched to a gene; V was cut back by 0 bases and J by 1 base. The germline V gene encodes CDR1 LGHDT and CDR2 YNNKEL (reference sequence). This CDR3 has 18 amino acids. CDR3 DNA sequence: TGTGCCAGCAGCCAAGATCTGGGCGGGGGGCAATCCTACAATGAGCAGTTCTTC. Translating gives CASSQDLGGGQSYNEQFF.

This clone has a handful of counts. In nucleotides, the CDR3 is TGTGCCAGCAGCTTAAGTTGGACAGGGGGCTCTGGCTACACCTTC. Its protein is CASSLSWTGGSGYTF. The V and J genes are TRBV7-9 and TRBJ1-2; 11 bases match TRBD1. The germline V gene has CDR1 SEHNR and CDR2 FQNEAQ (reference sequence). V lost 2 bases and J lost 7; bases outside the gene matches: 6. The CDR3 runs to 15 residues.

The chain uses TRBV6-2 or TRBV6-3 and TRBJ2-1; 10 bases align to TRBD2. The J segment lost 2 bases and the V segment lost 4 bases, leaving 5 bases of the junction unmatched. Looked up from germline, CDR1 is MNHEY and CDR2 is SVGEGT. There are 16 residues in the CDR3. As DNA, the CDR3 is TGTGCCAGCAGTTCCCTAGCGGGGGCACCCTACAATGAGCAGTTCTTC. Translating gives CASSSLAGAPYNEQFF.

This clone has only one observation. V usage is TRBV19 and J usage is TRBJ2-1; possible D gene TRBD2, 5 bases. Trimming pared 2 bases from V and 0 bases from J, leaving 17 bases between. This CDR3 has 18 residues. CDR1 and CDR2 from the germline V gene are LNHDA and SQIVND (reference sequence). The CDR3 DNA reads TGTGCCAGTAGTATACCTAGAGGGATATTTTTCTCCTACAATGAGCAGTTCTTC. Protein product: CASSIPRGIFFSYNEQFF.

The gene calls are TRBV4-1 and TRBJ2-2, with D hard to call. Trimming took 0 bases from V and 3 from J, leaving 14 bases between them. The CDR3 is made up of 17 amino acids. Germline V gene data show CDR1 as MGHRA and CDR2 as YSYEKL. The CDR3 reads CASSQETPPMDTGELFF. CDR3 sequence (DNA): TGCGCCAGCAGCCAAGAGACACCACCCATGGACACCGGGGAGCTGTTTTTT.

V gene TRBV5-1 combines with J gene TRBJ2-1, with D possibly TRBD1 on 6 matching bases. This CDR3 contains 12 residues. Germline-derived CDR1 and CDR2 are SGHRS and YFSETQ. The ends were cut back, 2 bases at V and 12 bases at J, with 12 bases in the middle. The CDR3 reads CASSFAQGGQFF. The DNA for the CDR3 is TGCGCCAGCAGCTTCGCACAGGGTGGGCAGTTCTTC.